These 10 T cell receptor beta chains were all obtained from the same sample, sequenced in a study of post-analysis software for immune sequencing data. General study findings and limits: There were about 5 TRBV segments more frequent in patients than controls, and TRBV5-6, TRBV5-1 and TRBV20-1 were among them.

Their specific antigens are unknown. The TCR beta cDNA libraries contained unique molecular identifiers. TCRdb analysed the PCR reads with MiXCR anew, one entry per CDR3 protein. The table records 700,000 to 900,000 distinct CDR3 sequences, about half of them present only once. The specimen sequenced was blood. Receptors originate from a girl under 18 with multiple sclerosis.

The CDR3 DNA reads TGTGCCAGCAGCGTCGCCCCGACAGGGCAAGAGACCCAGTACTTC. This encodes CASSVAPTGQETQYF. The V call is TRBV9, the J call TRBJ2-5; 7 nucleotides agree with TRBD1. CDR1 is SGDLS, CDR2 YYNGEE, per germline. The CDR3 consists of 15 residues. V lost 2 bases, J lost 2 bases, and 6 bases stayed unmatched.

Remarks on this clonotype: Its ends do not fully match the called genes, so a read error is possible. The chain has TRBV6-1 and TRBJ2-5; no reliable D call. The end of the DNA fits TRBJ2-7 better, so the J call may be wrong. The CDR3 has 15 amino acids. The germline CDR1 and CDR2 sequences are MNHNS and SASEGT. CDR3 protein: CVSSESAGRLYEQYF. CDR3 sequence (DNA): TGTGTCAGCAGTGAAAGCGCAGGCCGGCTCTACGAGCAGTACTTC.

This chain uses TRBV9 with TRBJ2-2; tentatively, D is TRBD2 (5 bases). CDR1 is SGDLS, CDR2 YYNGEE, per germline. CDR3 size: 14 residues. V lost 6 bases to trimming and J lost 1 base, with 10 bases between them. The CDR3 region has the DNA TGTGCCAGCAACAGCGGAGGGAACACCGGGGAGCTGTTTTTT. Encoded protein: CASNSGGNTGELFF.

The rearrangement uses TRBV20-1 and TRBJ1-1; D is possibly TRBD1 (6 bases). The CDR3 covers 13 residues. Trimming removed 4 bases at V and 10 bases at J, with 19 bases between. Germline V gene data show CDR1 as DFQATT and CDR2 as SNEGSKA (reference sequence). The CDR3 DNA follows: TGCAGTGCTATGGGCGGGACATTAGAGAGAGCTTTCTTT. Translation gives CSAMGGTLERAFF.

This clonotype was counted a few times. The J gene is TRBJ1-2, the V gene TRBV29-1; TRBD1 might be the D (5 bases). The CDR3 contains 11 residues. CDR1 is SQVTM and CDR2 is ANQGSEA in the germline V gene. The V gene lost 7 bases and the J gene lost 7 bases, with 13 bases spanning the gap. CDR3 sequence: CSAEEGFGYTF. The CDR3 DNA follows: TGCAGCGCCGAGGAGGGGTTTGGCTACACCTTC. Based on the CDR3 plus reference TRBV29-1 and TRBJ1-2, the full variable domain is SAVISQKPSRDICQRGTSLTIQCQVDSQVTMMFWYRQQPGQSLTLIATANQGSEATYESGFVIDKFPISRPNLTFSTLTVSNMSPEDSSIYLCSAEEGFGYTFGSGTRLTVV.

The rearrangement uses TRBV20-1 and TRBJ2-1, with 11 bases lining up with TRBD2. The germline gives CDR1 DFQATT, CDR2 SNEGSKA (reference sequence). After removal of 3 bases from V and 6 bases from J, the junction contained 10 bases not matched to a gene. The CDR3 runs 16 residues. The CDR3 DNA follows: TGCAGTGCTAGGCCCTTTAGCGGGAGGGCATTCAATGAGCAGTTCTTC. Protein sequence: CSARPFSGRAFNEQFF.

The V and J genes are TRBV29-1 and TRBJ2-5, with D perhaps TRBD1 or TRBD2 (6 bases each). The length of the CDR3 is 14 residues. CDR1 SQVTM and CDR2 ANQGSEA come from the germline V gene. Trimming pared 4 bases from V and 4 bases from J, leaving 16 bases between. The CDR3 loop is CSVVRGTAGETQYF. The CDR3 nucleotides read TGCAGCGTTGTTAGGGGGACTGCCGGAGAGACCCAGTACTTC.

The chain combines TRBV6-5 with TRBJ1-2; TRBD1 matches 7 bases. The CDR3 runs 14 residues. Germline CDR1 and CDR2: MNHEY and SVGAGI. The V and J ends lost 6 bases and 3 bases, in that order; junction bases with no gene match: 7. CDR3 sequence (DNA): TGTGCCAGCAGGCGCACAGGGGTGGACTATGGCTACACCTTC. It encodes CASRRTGVDYGYTF.

V usage is TRBV10-3 and J usage is TRBJ2-1; 9 nucleotides match TRBD1. The J segment lost 9 bases and the V segment lost 0 bases, leaving 9 bases of the junction unmatched. Germline CDR1 is ENHRY and CDR2 is SYGVKD. The CDR3 runs to 16 residues. In DNA form, the CDR3 reads TGTGCCATCAGTGAGTCGAAACAGGGGGCGCTTGGTGAGCAGTTCTTC. Translated, it gives CAISESKQGALGEQFF.

The chain has TRBV12-3 or TRBV12-4 and TRBJ2-1; the match to TRBD2 covers 9 bases. This CDR3 has 16 amino acids. With V trimmed by 1 base and J by 8 bases, 9 bases remained unmatched. The CDR3: CASSLVTSGRRDEQFF. As DNA, the CDR3 is TGTGCCAGCAGTTTAGTAACAAGCGGGAGGAGGGATGAGCAGTTCTTC.